One and the same sample provided the 8 T cell receptor beta chains below, sequenced in a study of CD8+CD57+ T cells in acquired aplastic anemia listed by TCRdb under 2018. Flow cytometry had shown CD8+CD57+ cell expansion in the patients selected for sequencing. The sample was run on an Illumina HiSeq 2000. Genomic DNA was used as template for profiling of TCR beta VDJ combinations and CDR3 sequences. Using fastp at Q25 and MiXCR, TCRdb reprocessed the public reads and kept productive beta chains. When rows share a CDR3 protein, they turn into one entry using the most common DNA and genes. Here the sample has about 40,000 distinct CDR3 sequences; 63% occur a single time. Of the sample, 50% to 70% is held by the ten largest clones. Sequenced sample: sorted CD4+, CD8+, or CD8+CD57+ T cells (not recorded which) from PBMCs. These receptors all come from a human donor with aplastic anemia.

This chain links TRBV10-3 with TRBJ1-2, with D perhaps TRBD1 (6 bases). V was trimmed by 3 bases and J by 2 bases, leaving 10 bases between them. The CDR3 contains 14 residues. Germline V gene lookup returns CDR1 ENHRY and CDR2 SYGVKD. The CDR3 DNA reads TGTGCCATCAGTGAAGGACAGAACAACTATGGCTACACCTTC. This translates into CAISEGQNNYGYTF.

CDR3 DNA sequence: TGTGCCACCAGCAGACAGGGGTCGGCAACTAATGAAAAACTGTTTTTT. This codes for CATSRQGSATNEKLFF. This chain connects TRBV15 to TRBJ1-4; maybe TRBD1 (6 bases). The CDR3 is made up of 16 amino acids. Trimming cost V 2 bases and J 0 bases, with 10 bases left between them. Germline loops: CDR1 LNHNV, CDR2 YYDKDF (reference sequence).

This clonotype was recorded a few times. The rearrangement uses TRBV6-1 and TRBJ2-1, with D perhaps assigned TRBD1 or TRBD2 (5 bases each). The germline V and J ends were trimmed by 5 bases and 9 bases, with 20 bases remaining between them. The CDR3 is made up of 15 amino acids. Germline CDR1 MNHNS, CDR2 SASEGT. This CDR3 reads CASSLSGPGPVEQFF. The CDR3 DNA follows: TGTGCCAGCAGTCTGAGCGGTCCGGGGCCTGTTGAGCAGTTCTTC.

V and J are TRBV19 and TRBJ2-7; TRBD1 aligns across 10 bases. The CDR3 runs to 14 residues. Germline V lookup: CDR1 LNHDA, CDR2 SQIVND (reference sequence). J was trimmed by 3 bases and V by 9 bases; bases with no gene match: 8. In DNA form, the CDR3 reads TGTGCCAGGAACTGGGACAGGGGATACTACGAGCAGTACTTC. Its translation is CARNWDRGYYEQYF.

The chain combines TRBV10-1 with TRBJ2-7; no firm D call. CDR1 WNHNN and CDR2 SYGVQD come from the germline V gene (reference sequence). The CDR3 length is 12 residues. Trimming stripped 7 bases from V and 2 bases from J, with 9 bases between. CDR3 sequence reads: CASMSGTYEQYV. The CDR3 DNA reads as TGCGCCAGCATGAGTGGCACCTACGAGCAGTACGTC.

CDR3 DNA sequence: TGTGCCAGTATGGAGGGGAAGAGGACTGAAGCTTTCTTT. It translates to CASMEGKRTEAFF. The chain recombines TRBV19 with TRBJ1-1, with D tentatively TRBD1 (5 bases). Germline CDR1 reads LNHDA; CDR2 reads SQIVND (reference sequence). With 7 bases removed from V and 5 bases from J, the gap between germline ends came to 14 bases. This CDR3 is 13 amino acids long. Drawing the rest from reference TRBV19 and TRBJ1-1, the complete variable domain is DGGITQSPKYLFRKEGQNVTLSCEQNLNHDAMYWYRQDPGQGLRLIYYSQIVNDFQKGDIAEGYSVSREKKESFPLTVTSAQKNPTAFYLCASMEGKRTEAFFGQGTRLTVV.

This clonotype has a single count. CDR3 in DNA: TGCGCCAGCAGCGAGGGGGCGGGGGAAAAACTGTTTTTT. Residues: CASSEGAGEKLFF. The V gene is TRBV5-1, the J gene TRBJ1-4; 7 nucleotides align to TRBD1. The CDR3 has 13 residues. The V gene's germline CDR1 is SGHRS and CDR2 YFSETQ. J was trimmed by 8 bases and V by 4 bases; bases with no gene match: 5.

Regarding this clonotype: A much larger clone is a single base away; this may be a read error. The CDR3 reads CASSVNAGAGTGAFF. Here the CDR3 DNA reads TGTGCCAGCAGCGTGAATGCAGGGGCGGGGACTGGAGCTTTCTTT. The V gene is TRBV5-4, the J gene TRBJ1-1; TRBD1 is a possible D gene (6 bases). Germline CDR1 is SGHNT and CDR2 is YYREEE (reference sequence). This CDR3 is built from 15 residues.